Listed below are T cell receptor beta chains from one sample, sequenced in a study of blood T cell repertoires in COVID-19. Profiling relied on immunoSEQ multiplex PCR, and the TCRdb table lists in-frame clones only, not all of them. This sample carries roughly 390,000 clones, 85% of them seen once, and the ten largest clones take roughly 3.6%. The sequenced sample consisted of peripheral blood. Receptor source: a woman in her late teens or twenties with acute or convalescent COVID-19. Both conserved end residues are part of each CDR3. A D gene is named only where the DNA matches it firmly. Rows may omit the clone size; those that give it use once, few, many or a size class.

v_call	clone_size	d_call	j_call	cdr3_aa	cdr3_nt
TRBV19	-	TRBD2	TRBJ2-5	CASSPRTSGVETQYF	TGTGCCAGTAGTCCTCGGACTAGCGGGGTTGAGACCCAGTACTTC
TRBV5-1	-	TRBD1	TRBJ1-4	CASSVTTGINEKLFF	TGCGCCAGCAGCGTGACGACAGGGATTAATGAAAAACTGTTTTTT
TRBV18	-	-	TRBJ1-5	CASSHRQDYQPQHF	TGTGCCAGCTCACACAGACAGGACTATCAGCCCCAGCATTTT
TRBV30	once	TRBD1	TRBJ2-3	CAWSADRGQDTQYF	TGTGCCTGGAGTGCGGACAGGGGGCAAGATACGCAGTATTTT
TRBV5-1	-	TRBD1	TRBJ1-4	CASSLEGGRATNEKLFF	TGCGCCAGCAGCTTGGAAGGGGGCCGGGCAACTAATGAAAAACTGTTTTTT
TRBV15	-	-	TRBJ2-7	CATSATGTPPGEQYF	TGTGCCACCAGCGCGACCGGGACTCCTCCTGGCGAGCAGTACTTC
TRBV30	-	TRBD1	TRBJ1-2	CAWRWGQGSPSYTF	TGTGCCTGGAGGTGGGGACAGGGGTCTCCCAGCTACACCTTC
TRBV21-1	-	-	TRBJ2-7	CASSKNQTRLAKSSYEQYF	TGTGCCAGCAGCAAAAACCAAACCCGACTAGCGAAAAGCTCCTACGAGCAGTACTTC
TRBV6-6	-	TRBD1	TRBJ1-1	CASRTRDSGTEAFF	TGTGCCAGCAGAACCAGGGACAGTGGCACTGAAGCTTTCTTT
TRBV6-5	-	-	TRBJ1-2	CASRAGEHGYTF	TGTGCCAGCCGAGCGGGAGAGCATGGCTACACCTTC
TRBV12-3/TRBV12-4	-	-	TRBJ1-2	CASSLGSYGYTF	TGTGCCAGCAGTTTAGGTAGCTATGGCTACACCTTC
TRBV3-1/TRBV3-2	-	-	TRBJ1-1	CASSQSLRTEAFF	TGTGCCAGCAGCCAATCTCTCCGGACTGAAGCTTTCTTT
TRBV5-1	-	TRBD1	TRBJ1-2	CASSLGQGAGYTF	TGCGCCAGCAGCTTGGGACAGGGGGCTGGCTACACCTTC
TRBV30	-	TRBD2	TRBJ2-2	CAWSPLGGVSGELFF	TGTGCCTGGAGTCCCCTGGGAGGGGTTTCCGGGGAGCTGTTTTTT
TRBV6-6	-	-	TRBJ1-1	CASSVQGTEAFF	TGTGCCAGCAGTGTCCAGGGCACTGAAGCTTTCTTT
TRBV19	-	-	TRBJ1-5	CASSRGFGDFSQPQHF	TGTGCCAGTAGTCGGGGGTTCGGTGATTTTTCTCAGCCCCAGCATTTT
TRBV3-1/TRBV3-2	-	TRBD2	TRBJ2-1	CASSETSGGNEQFF	TGTGCCAGCAGCGAGACTAGCGGGGGGAATGAGCAGTTCTTC
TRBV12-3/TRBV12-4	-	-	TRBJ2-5	CASSLVYETQYF	TGTGCCAGCAGTCTAGTATATGAGACCCAGTACTTC
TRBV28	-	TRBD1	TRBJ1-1	CASRNRGQGEAFF	TGTGCCAGCAGGAACAGGGGGCAGGGTGAAGCTTTCTTT
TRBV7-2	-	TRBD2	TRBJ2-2	CASSSTSGRSGELFF	TGTGCCAGCAGCTCGACTAGCGGGAGGTCCGGGGAGCTGTTTTTT
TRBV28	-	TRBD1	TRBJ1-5	CASSLYRGQGNQPQHF	TGTGCCAGCAGTTTATACAGGGGGCAGGGCAATCAGCCCCAGCATTTT
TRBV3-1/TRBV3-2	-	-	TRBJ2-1	CASSSFNEQFF	TGTGCCAGCAGTTCCTTCAATGAGCAGTTCTTC
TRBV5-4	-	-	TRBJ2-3	CASSLNTDTQYF	TGTGCCAGCAGCCTAAACACAGATACGCAGTATTTT
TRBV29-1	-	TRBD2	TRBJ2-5	CSVGTSGRGETQYF	TGCAGCGTAGGGACTAGCGGGAGGGGTGAGACCCAGTACTTC
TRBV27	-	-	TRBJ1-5	CASSLSPPAYSNQPQHF	TGTGCCAGCAGTTTATCCCCGCCCGCCTATAGCAATCAGCCCCAGCATTTT
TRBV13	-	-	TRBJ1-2	CASSSQANYGYTF	TGTGCCAGCAGCTCACAGGCTAACTATGGCTACACCTTC
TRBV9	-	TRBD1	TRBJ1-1	CASSSPGQGNGAFF	TGTGCCAGCAGCTCACCGGGACAGGGGAATGGGGCTTTCTTT
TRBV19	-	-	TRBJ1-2	CASSNFNYGYTF	TGTGCCAGTAGTAACTTTAACTATGGCTACACCTTC